The rows below give T cell receptor beta chains drawn from one sample of a study of immune characterization of retroperitoneal liposarcoma. TCRdb recomputed calls from the PCR reads with MiXCR, one row per CDR3 protein. The table records some 2,800 distinct CDR3 sequences, roughly half of them present only once. What was sequenced was tumor tissue. Receptor source: a male donor with retroperitoneal liposarcoma. Both conserved end residues are part of each CDR3. D genes are given only for firm matches. Not all rows give a size; the values are once, few, many and, for expanded clones, a class.

size: NA
J: TRBJ2-3
V: TRBV7-2
D: NA
DNA: TGTGCCAGCAGCTCCAGGGCAATAAGCACAGATACGCAGTATTTT
CDR3: CASSSRAISTDTQYF

size: NA
J: TRBJ2-7
V: TRBV11-3
D: NA
DNA: TGTGCCAGCAGCTTTGGGACTTCTGAGCAGTACTTC
CDR3: CASSFGTSEQYF

size: NA
J: TRBJ1-5
V: TRBV6-1
D: NA
DNA: TGTGCCAGCAGTGAAAGGGTGGGCACAGGGTGGAATCAGCCCCAGCATTTT
CDR3: CASSERVGTGWNQPQHF

size: NA
J: TRBJ2-1
V: TRBV9
D: NA
DNA: TGTGCCAGCAGCGAGGAGAGCTCCTACAATGAGCAGTTCTTC
CDR3: CASSEESSYNEQFF

size: few
J: TRBJ1-1
V: TRBV12-3/TRBV12-4
D: NA
DNA: TGTGCCAGCAGCTCCCCGGAGGTCATGAACACTGAAGCTTTCTTT
CDR3: CASSSPEVMNTEAFF

size: NA
J: TRBJ2-5
V: TRBV6-5
D: TRBD1
DNA: TGTGCCTCGACAGGGGGCGCGGGGAAGACCCAGTACTTC
CDR3: CASTGGAGKTQYF

size: few
J: TRBJ2-2
V: TRBV12-3/TRBV12-4
D: NA
DNA: TGTGCCAGCAGTTTAGGTAGCACCGGGGAGCTGTTTTTT
CDR3: CASSLGSTGELFF

size: NA
J: TRBJ1-6
V: TRBV6-1
D: TRBD1
DNA: TGTGCCAGCAAGACAGGGTCCCACTCACCCCTCCACTTT
CDR3: CASKTGSHSPLHF

size: medium-sized
J: TRBJ2-5
V: TRBV7-6
D: NA
DNA: TGTGCCAGCAGCCCGGTTAGGGCCGTACAAGAGACCCAGTACTTC
CDR3: CASSPVRAVQETQYF

size: NA
J: TRBJ2-7
V: TRBV12-3/TRBV12-4
D: TRBD2
DNA: TGTGCCAGCAGACCAAAGAGAACTAGCGGATCTTCCTACGAGCAGTACTTC
CDR3: CASRPKRTSGSSYEQYF

size: NA
J: TRBJ2-5
V: TRBV12-3/TRBV12-4
D: NA
DNA: TGTGCCAGCAGTGTACGGACAGTCCAAGAGACCCAGTACTTC
CDR3: CASSVRTVQETQYF

size: NA
J: TRBJ2-3
V: TRBV12-3/TRBV12-4
D: NA
DNA: TGTGCCAGCAACTCAGGGACAGATACGCAGTATTTT
CDR3: CASNSGTDTQYF

size: few
J: TRBJ2-5
V: TRBV7-2
D: NA
DNA: TGTGCCAGCAGCTTAAATAGTAGGGGGGTTCCCGAGACCCAGTACTTC
CDR3: CASSLNSRGVPETQYF

size: NA
J: TRBJ2-7
V: TRBV7-2
D: NA
DNA: TGTGCCAGCAGCCCCCGAGGGGGGAACTACGAGCAGTACTTC
CDR3: CASSPRGGNYEQYF

size: NA
J: TRBJ2-2
V: TRBV6-1
D: TRBD1
DNA: TGTGCCAGCAGTTTACGGACAGGAGACACCGGGGAGCTGTTTTTT
CDR3: CASSLRTGDTGELFF

size: NA
J: TRBJ1-1
V: TRBV18
D: TRBD1
DNA: TGTGCCAGCTCGGATGCAGGGGGCACTGAAGCTTTCTTT
CDR3: CASSDAGGTEAFF

size: few
J: TRBJ2-7
V: TRBV6-1
D: TRBD2
DNA: TGTGCCAGCAGTGGGCTAGCGGGAGTACATGAGCAGTACTTC
CDR3: CASSGLAGVHEQYF

size: NA
J: TRBJ2-1
V: TRBV6-1
D: NA
DNA: TGTGCCAGCAGTGATAATGGATACAATGAGCAGTTCTTC
CDR3: CASSDNGYNEQFF

size: few
J: TRBJ1-1
V: TRBV7-2
D: NA
DNA: TGTGCCAGCACCCCTAGGGGGGGAAGTCTTCGTTCGGAAGCTTTCTTT
CDR3: CASTPRGGSLRSEAFF

size: medium-sized
J: TRBJ2-5
V: TRBV6-1
D: NA
DNA: TGTGCCAGCAGTTCCCGGGGAGGAGACTGGGAGACCCAGTACTTC
CDR3: CASSSRGGDWETQYF

size: NA
J: TRBJ1-1
V: TRBV6-1
D: NA
DNA: TGTGCCAGCACCGAAGGGAAGATTCCTTACACTGAAGCTTTCTTT
CDR3: CASTEGKIPYTEAFF

size: few
J: TRBJ2-1
V: TRBV11-1
D: NA
DNA: TGTGCCAGCAGCTCTACTAAGGGGAGCTCCTACAATGAGCAGTTCTTC
CDR3: CASSSTKGSSYNEQFF

size: few
J: TRBJ2-7
V: TRBV12-3/TRBV12-4
D: TRBD1
DNA: TGTGCCAGCAGTTTAGGGACAGGGATGAACGAGCAGTACTTC
CDR3: CASSLGTGMNEQYF

size: NA
J: TRBJ2-1
V: TRBV6-1
D: TRBD2
DNA: TGTGCCAGCAGTGAGGCGGGAGGGCACTACGAGCAGTTCTTC
CDR3: CASSEAGGHYEQFF

size: NA
J: TRBJ2-3
V: TRBV6-1
D: NA
DNA: TGTGCCAGCAGTGAATCGGCTTCTTCCTACAATGAGCAGTACTTT
CDR3: CASSESASSYNEQYF

size: few
J: TRBJ2-7
V: TRBV6-6
D: NA
DNA: TGTGCCAGCGGAGGCCTCCTTATGTACGAGCAGTACTTC
CDR3: CASGGLLMYEQYF

size: NA
J: TRBJ2-2
V: TRBV11-2
D: NA
DNA: TGTGCCAGCAGCTTAGTGGTAGGCGGGGAGCTGTTTTTT
CDR3: CASSLVVGGELFF

size: NA
J: TRBJ2-2
V: TRBV7-2
D: NA
DNA: TGTGCCAGCAGCTTAAGCAGGGTGGGCACCGGGGAGCTGTTTTTT
CDR3: CASSLSRVGTGELFF

size: NA
J: TRBJ2-1
V: TRBV6-1
D: NA
DNA: TGTGCCAGCAGTGATCAGTTGGAGCGGGATGAGCAGTTCTTC
CDR3: CASSDQLERDEQFF

size: NA
J: TRBJ2-5
V: TRBV27
D: TRBD2
DNA: TGTGCCAGCAGTTTATCGGGACTAGCGGACGAAAATGAGCAGTACTTC
CDR3: CASSLSGLADENEQYF

size: medium-sized
J: TRBJ1-1
V: TRBV12-3/TRBV12-4
D: TRBD1
DNA: TGTGCCAGCAGTTTAGTACAGGGGGCGGCTGAAGCTTTCTTT
CDR3: CASSLVQGAAEAFF

size: NA
J: TRBJ1-2
V: TRBV6-2/TRBV6-3
D: NA
DNA: TGTGCCAGCAGTTCTCCGATGGGGTATGGCTACACCTTC
CDR3: CASSSPMGYGYTF

size: NA
J: TRBJ1-2
V: TRBV12-3/TRBV12-4
D: NA
DNA: TGTGCCAGCAGGTCGGACGGCCCGTGGGACTATGGCTACACCTTC
CDR3: CASRSDGPWDYGYTF

size: once
J: TRBJ2-1
V: TRBV6-1
D: TRBD2
DNA: TGTGCCAGCAGTGAACTAGCGGGAGGTTCTGAGCAGTTCTTC
CDR3: CASSELAGGSEQFF

size: NA
J: TRBJ2-2
V: TRBV12-3/TRBV12-4
D: NA
DNA: TGTGCCAGCAGCCTCAGGGTCGGGGAGCTGTTTTTT
CDR3: CASSLRVGELFF

size: NA
J: TRBJ2-3
V: TRBV6-1
D: NA
DNA: TGTGCCAGCAGTGACTTGGCAGCAGGGGCAGATACGCAGTATTTT
CDR3: CASSDLAAGADTQYF